This is a list of T cell receptor beta chains from one sample in a study of T-cell reconstitution after alpha-beta-depleted transplantation in children. TCRdb reanalysed the PCR reads using MiXCR and keeps one entry per CDR3 protein. The table lists about 240,000 distinct CDR3 sequences, about 25% of them singletons, with roughly 2.6% in the top ten. The material sequenced was PBMCs, taken before TCRalphabeta/CD19-depleted stem cell transplant. These receptors all stem from a girl aged 2-9 years with Fanconi anemia, due to receive a stem cell transplant. Each CDR3 is given with its conserved first and last residue. The D gene is left open where the match is weak.

>TRBD2|TRBV19
CASSDSGSPFYEQYF
>TRBD1|TRBV29-1
CSVRGLRDSILNYGYTF
>TRBD1|TRBV5-1
CASSRDSLQDTQYF
>.|TRBV5-1
CASSIRRGDEQFF
>.|TRBV24-1
CATSPRVARGLRGAYSGELFF
>TRBD1|TRBV5-1
CASSRTGATEQFF
>.|TRBV20-1
CSATGLPLTDTQYF
>TRBD1|TRBV12-3/TRBV12-4
CASSLGTAFTSNTEAFF
>.|TRBV20-1
CSAALGFDGELFF
>TRBD2|TRBV20-1
CSALAGGQETQYF
>TRBD1|TRBV29-1
CSAGPGQGVYYGYTF
>TRBD1|TRBV7-2
CASSLVAGGYSPLHF
>.|TRBV6-5
CASSYIPNSYEQYF
>.|TRBV27
CASSKTGANVLTF
>.|TRBV12-3/TRBV12-4
CASSLVAVSNEQFF
>.|TRBV29-1
CSVETDSSGTQYF
>.|TRBV7-3
CASSPQPGLTQYF
>.|TRBV20-1
CSARGVEGGALMEQETQYF
>.|TRBV6-1
CASSASGPGANVLTF
>TRBD2|TRBV7-2
CASSPIRTSGEQFF
>TRBD2|TRBV5-1
CASTYRDYDYNEQFF
>.|TRBV28
CASRGPVGEQFF
>.|TRBV5-5
CASSLVGRGLELFF
>TRBD1|TRBV20-1
CSARDRPQGAYEQYF
>.|TRBV20-1
CSASKTGTSTDTQYF
>.|TRBV19
CASSITGGTGELFF
>TRBD1|TRBV29-1
CSAGQGNTGELFF
>TRBD1|TRBV20-1
CSAPLQGNYGYTF
>TRBD2|TRBV7-2
CASSFSGTSVVRTKETQYF
>TRBD2|TRBV4-1
CASSQGHGAGGSYEQYF
>.|TRBV12-3/TRBV12-4
CASSFGYGYTF